The 6 T cell receptor beta chains reported below all come from one sample, sequenced in a study of radiotherapy plus CTLA-4 blockade in lung cancer. The data were produced by immunoSEQ multiplex PCR, yet TCRdb's version contains in-frame clones alone and is incomplete. The sample records 64,000 or so clones, approximately 70% being singletons. This material consisted of peripheral blood, taken from a patient treated with radiotherapy plus ipilimumab. The receptors derive from a human donor with non-small cell lung cancer whose response to radiotherapy plus ipilimumab could not be evaluated.

The V and J genes are TRBV19 and TRBJ2-7; TRBD1 aligns across 7 bases. There are 18 residues in the CDR3. Germline V gene sequence: CDR1 LNHDA, CDR2 SQIVND (reference sequence). Trimming cost V 4 bases and J 0 bases; bases outside gene matches: 15. Here the CDR3 DNA reads TGTGCCAGTAGTAACCAATTCTTTACCGGGACAGCCTCCTACGAGCAGTACTTC. Translated, it gives CASSNQFFTGTASYEQYF.

The gene calls are TRBV4-1 and TRBJ1-6, with 7 positions matching TRBD1. CDR3 length: 15 amino acids. Per germline, CDR1 MGHRA and CDR2 YSYEKL. The J segment lost 5 bases and the V segment lost 2 bases, leaving 3 bases of the junction unmatched. CDR3 sequence (DNA): TGCGCCAGCAGCCAATCCAGGGGGGATAATTCACCCCTCCACTTT. Protein product: CASSQSRGDNSPLHF.

The chain uses TRBV29-1 and TRBJ2-1, with TRBD1 as a possible D gene (6 bases). Germline V lookup: CDR1 SQVTM, CDR2 ANQGSEA. V gave up 7 bases and J gave up 4 bases, with 14 bases separating them. The length of the CDR3 is 13 residues. The CDR3 reads CSADGGGYNEQFF. CDR3 sequence (DNA): TGCAGCGCTGATGGGGGCGGGTACAATGAGCAGTTCTTC.

Comments on this clone: The same CDR3 arises from other DNA sequences in this sample as well. The rearrangement links TRBV27 to TRBJ2-1; D possibly corresponds to TRBD2 (5 bases). This CDR3 has 12 amino acids. From germline, CDR1 is MNHEY and CDR2 SMNVEV (reference sequence). Trimming stripped 4 bases from V and 9 bases from J, with 10 bases between. The chain's CDR3 is CASSWVGGEQFF. Here the CDR3 DNA reads TGTGCCAGCAGTTGGGTCGGAGGTGAGCAGTTCTTC.

The V call is TRBV19, the J call TRBJ1-2; maybe TRBD1 (6 bases). This CDR3 is built from 13 residues. Trimming pared 4 bases from V and 4 bases from J, leaving 10 bases between. The germline CDR1 and CDR2 sequences are LNHDA and SQIVND (reference sequence). The chain's CDR3 is CASSKGGGYGYTF. For the CDR3, the DNA is TGTGCCAGTAGTAAAGGGGGGGGCTATGGCTACACCTTC.

V and J are TRBV5-1 and TRBJ2-1; 8 nucleotides match TRBD2. The CDR3 sequence is 15 residues long. CDR1 is SGHRS and CDR2 is YFSETQ in the germline V gene. J lost 1 base, V lost 4 bases, and 4 bases had no gene match. CDR3 sequence reads: CASSPSGSSYNEQFF. Written as DNA, the CDR3 is TGCGCCAGCAGCCCAAGCGGGAGTTCCTACAATGAGCAGTTCTTC.